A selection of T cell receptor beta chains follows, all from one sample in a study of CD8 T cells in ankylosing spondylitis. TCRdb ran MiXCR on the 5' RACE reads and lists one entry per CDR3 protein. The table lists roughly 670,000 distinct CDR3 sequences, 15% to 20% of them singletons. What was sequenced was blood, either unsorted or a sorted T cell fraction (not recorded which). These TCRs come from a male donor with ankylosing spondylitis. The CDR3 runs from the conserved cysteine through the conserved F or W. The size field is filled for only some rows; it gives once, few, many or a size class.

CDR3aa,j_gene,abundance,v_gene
CASRWWGSGTDTQYF,TRBJ2-3,few,TRBV2
CASSSTPLGGEDNSPLHF,TRBJ1-6,-,TRBV7-3
CSARAGSEQFF,TRBJ2-1,many,TRBV20-1
CAIMNGPDTQYF,TRBJ2-3,few,TRBV10-3
CASSVGSGSTGEQYF,TRBJ2-7,-,TRBV9
CSASPEPYGYTF,TRBJ1-2,few,TRBV20-1
CASIPRRGVAPYEQYF,TRBJ2-7,-,TRBV27
CASSLVWDRGGNEQFF,TRBJ2-1,-,TRBV7-9
CASSDRTRVSEQYF,TRBJ2-7,few,TRBV7-2
CASTYRQGGHGYTF,TRBJ1-2,few,TRBV12-3/TRBV12-4
CATDRGAVLTDTQYF,TRBJ2-3,few,TRBV18
CASSLKTPNTEAFF,TRBJ1-1,-,TRBV5-6
CASTHPTWQTVTSTDTQYF,TRBJ2-3,few,TRBV11-2
CASSYGQGETGELFF,TRBJ2-2,-,TRBV6-5
CSARKPGLDANEQFF,TRBJ2-1,-,TRBV20-1
CASSLLFRGITDTQYF,TRBJ2-3,-,TRBV7-6
CAISERDPSEQYF,TRBJ2-7,few,TRBV10-3
CASSYLAGPSTDTQYF,TRBJ2-3,many,TRBV5-1
CSVAPRVTTDTQYF,TRBJ2-3,few,TRBV29-1
CATSSQGLTYEQYF,TRBJ2-7,few,TRBV15
CSAEMGENTEAFF,TRBJ1-1,few,TRBV20-1
CASSQAGTVLNSPLHF,TRBJ1-6,-,TRBV4-1
CASSTLASPLHF,TRBJ1-6,-,TRBV5-6
CAISLRDIDEQYF,TRBJ2-7,-,TRBV10-3
CSARPPGGEGQPQHF,TRBJ1-5,few,TRBV20-1
CASSFQGGLSNEQFF,TRBJ2-1,few,TRBV2
CASNRQPSNQPQHF,TRBJ1-5,-,TRBV19
CASSPTLGVQEDYGYTF,TRBJ1-2,few,TRBV12-3/TRBV12-4
CASKGSSNQETQYF,TRBJ2-5,-,TRBV5-1
CASSFVGIGGELFF,TRBJ2-2,few,TRBV12-3/TRBV12-4
CASRIGLAGVNEQYF,TRBJ2-7,-,TRBV5-1
CASSPPVGQRREKLFF,TRBJ1-4,-,TRBV28
CASSQVTGLGPLHF,TRBJ1-6,-,TRBV4-3